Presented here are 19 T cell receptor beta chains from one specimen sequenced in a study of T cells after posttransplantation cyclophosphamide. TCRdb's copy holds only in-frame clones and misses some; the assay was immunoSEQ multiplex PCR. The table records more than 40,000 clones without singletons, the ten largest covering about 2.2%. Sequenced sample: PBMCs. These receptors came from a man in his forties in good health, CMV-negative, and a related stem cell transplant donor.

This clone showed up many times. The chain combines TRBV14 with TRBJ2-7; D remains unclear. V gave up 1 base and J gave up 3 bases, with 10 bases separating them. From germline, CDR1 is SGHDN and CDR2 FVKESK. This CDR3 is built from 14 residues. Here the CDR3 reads CASSQVAGIYEQYF. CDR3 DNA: TGTGCCAGCAGCCAAGTGGCAGGTATCTACGAGCAGTACTTC.

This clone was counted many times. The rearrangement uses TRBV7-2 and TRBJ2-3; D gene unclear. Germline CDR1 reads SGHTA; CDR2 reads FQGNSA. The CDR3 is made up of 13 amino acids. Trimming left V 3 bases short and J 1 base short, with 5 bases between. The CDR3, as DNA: TGTGCCAGCAGCTTCACTGGCACAGATACGCAGTATTTT. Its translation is CASSFTGTDTQYF.

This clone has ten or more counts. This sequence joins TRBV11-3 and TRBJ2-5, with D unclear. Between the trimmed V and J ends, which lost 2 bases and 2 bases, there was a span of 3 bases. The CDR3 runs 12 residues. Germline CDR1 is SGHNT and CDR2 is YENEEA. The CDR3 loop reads CASSLRQETQYF. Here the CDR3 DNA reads TGTGCCAGCAGCTTACGTCAAGAGACCCAGTACTTC.

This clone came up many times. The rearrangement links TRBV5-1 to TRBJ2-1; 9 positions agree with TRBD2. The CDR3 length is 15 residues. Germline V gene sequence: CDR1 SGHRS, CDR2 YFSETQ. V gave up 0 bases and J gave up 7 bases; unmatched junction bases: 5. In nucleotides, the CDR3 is TGCGCCAGCAGCTTGGCGGAGCGGGAGGTTAATGAGCAGTTCTTC. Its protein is CASSLAEREVNEQFF.

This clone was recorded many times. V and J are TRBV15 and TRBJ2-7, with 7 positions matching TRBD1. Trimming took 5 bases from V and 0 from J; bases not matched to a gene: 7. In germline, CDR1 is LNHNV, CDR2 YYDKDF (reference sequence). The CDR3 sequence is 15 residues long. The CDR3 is CATSLKTGSSYEQYF. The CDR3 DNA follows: TGTGCCACCAGCTTAAAGACAGGGAGCTCCTACGAGCAGTACTTC.

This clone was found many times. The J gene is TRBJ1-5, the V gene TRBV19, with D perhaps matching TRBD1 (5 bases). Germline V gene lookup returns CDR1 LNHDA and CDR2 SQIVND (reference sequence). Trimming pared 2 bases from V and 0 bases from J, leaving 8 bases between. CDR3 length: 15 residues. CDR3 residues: CASSITGYSNQPQHF. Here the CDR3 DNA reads TGTGCCAGTAGTATAACAGGTTATAGCAATCAGCCCCAGCATTTT.

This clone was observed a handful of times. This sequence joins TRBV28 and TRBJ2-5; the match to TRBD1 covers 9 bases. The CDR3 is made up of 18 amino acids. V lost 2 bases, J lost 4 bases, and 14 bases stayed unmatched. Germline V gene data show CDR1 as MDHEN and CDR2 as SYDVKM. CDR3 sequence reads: CASSLHRAGTGFVETQYF. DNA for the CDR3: TGTGCCAGCAGTTTACATCGAGCGGGGACAGGGTTTGTAGAGACCCAGTACTTC. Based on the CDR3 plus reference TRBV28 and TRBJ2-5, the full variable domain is DVKVTQSSRYLVKRTGEKVFLECVQDMDHENMFWYRQDPGLGLRLIYFSYDVKMKEKGDIPEGYSVSREKKERFSLILESASTNQTSMYLCASSLHRAGTGFVETQYFGPGTRLLVL.

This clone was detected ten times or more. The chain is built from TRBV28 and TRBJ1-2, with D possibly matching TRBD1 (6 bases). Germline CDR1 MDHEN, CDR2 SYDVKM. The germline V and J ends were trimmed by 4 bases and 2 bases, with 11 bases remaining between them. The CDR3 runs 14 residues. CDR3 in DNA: TGTGCCAGCAGTTCTTACAGGGCAAACTATGGCTACACCTTC. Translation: CASSSYRANYGYTF.

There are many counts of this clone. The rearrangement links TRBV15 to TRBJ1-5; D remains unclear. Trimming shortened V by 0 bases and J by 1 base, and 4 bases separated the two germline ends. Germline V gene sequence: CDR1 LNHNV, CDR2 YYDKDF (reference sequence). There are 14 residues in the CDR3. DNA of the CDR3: TGTGCCACCAGCAGAGAACAGAGCAATCAGCCCCAGCATTTT. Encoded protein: CATSREQSNQPQHF.

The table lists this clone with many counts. The CDR3 nucleotides are TGCGCCAGCAGCCAAGACCCGACAGGGGACGAGCAGTACTTC. It specifies CASSQDPTGDEQYF. The rearrangement joins TRBV4-1 to TRBJ2-7, with 8 nucleotides matching TRBD1. Per germline, CDR1 MGHRA and CDR2 YSYEKL. The length of the CDR3 is 14 residues. The ends lost 0 bases at V and 5 bases at J; junction bases unmatched: 3.

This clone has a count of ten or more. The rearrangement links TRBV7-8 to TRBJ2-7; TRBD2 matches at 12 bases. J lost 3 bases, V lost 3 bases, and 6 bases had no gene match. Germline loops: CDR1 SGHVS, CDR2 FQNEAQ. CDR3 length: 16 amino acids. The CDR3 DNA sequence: TGTGCCAGCAGCTTCCCGACTAGCGGGAGTCTCTACGAGCAGTACTTC. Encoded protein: CASSFPTSGSLYEQYF.

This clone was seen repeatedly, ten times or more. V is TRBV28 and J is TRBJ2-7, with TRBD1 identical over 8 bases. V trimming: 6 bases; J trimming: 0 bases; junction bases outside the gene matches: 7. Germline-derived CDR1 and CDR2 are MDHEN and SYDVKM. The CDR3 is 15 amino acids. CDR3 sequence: CASSVIGTGSYEQYF. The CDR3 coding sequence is TGTGCCAGCAGCGTCATCGGGACAGGCTCCTACGAGCAGTACTTC.

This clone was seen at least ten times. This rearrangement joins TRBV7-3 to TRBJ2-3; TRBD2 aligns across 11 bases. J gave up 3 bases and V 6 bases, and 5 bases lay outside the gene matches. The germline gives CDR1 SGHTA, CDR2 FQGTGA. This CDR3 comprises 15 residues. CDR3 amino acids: CASRLAGVGTDTQYF. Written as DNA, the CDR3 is TGTGCCAGCAGACTAGCGGGAGTTGGTACAGATACGCAGTATTTT.

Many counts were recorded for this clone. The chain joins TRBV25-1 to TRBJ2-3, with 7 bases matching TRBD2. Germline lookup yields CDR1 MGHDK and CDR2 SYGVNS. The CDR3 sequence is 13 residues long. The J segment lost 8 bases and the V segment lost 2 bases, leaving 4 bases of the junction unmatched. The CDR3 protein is CASSETAGVTQYF. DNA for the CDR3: TGTGCCAGCAGTGAAACTGCGGGAGTTACGCAGTATTTT.

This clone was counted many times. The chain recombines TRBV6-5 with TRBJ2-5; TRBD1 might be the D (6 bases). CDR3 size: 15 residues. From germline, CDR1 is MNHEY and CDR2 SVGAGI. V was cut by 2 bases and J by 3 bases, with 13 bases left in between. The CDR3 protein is CASSYNRDSKETQYF. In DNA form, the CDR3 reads TGTGCCAGCAGTTACAACAGGGATTCGAAAGAGACCCAGTACTTC.

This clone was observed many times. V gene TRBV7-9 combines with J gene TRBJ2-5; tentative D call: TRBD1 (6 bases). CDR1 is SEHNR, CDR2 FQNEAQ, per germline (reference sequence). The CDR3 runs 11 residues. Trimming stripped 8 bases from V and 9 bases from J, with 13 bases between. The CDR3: CASFRDMAQYF. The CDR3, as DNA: TGTGCCAGCTTTCGGGACATGGCCCAGTACTTC.

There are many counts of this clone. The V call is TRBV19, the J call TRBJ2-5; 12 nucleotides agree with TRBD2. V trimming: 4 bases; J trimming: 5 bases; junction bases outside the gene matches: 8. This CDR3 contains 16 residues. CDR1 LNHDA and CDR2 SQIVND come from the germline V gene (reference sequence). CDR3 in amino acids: CASSTRTSGVGETQYF. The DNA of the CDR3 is TGTGCCAGTAGTACCCGGACTAGCGGGGTGGGGGAGACCCAGTACTTC.

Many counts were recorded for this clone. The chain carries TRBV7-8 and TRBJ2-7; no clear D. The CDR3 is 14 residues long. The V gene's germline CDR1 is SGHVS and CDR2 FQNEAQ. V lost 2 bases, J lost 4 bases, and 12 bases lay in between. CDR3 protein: CASSLNMVEYEQYF. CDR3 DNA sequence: TGTGCCAGCAGCTTAAATATGGTTGAGTACGAGCAGTACTTC. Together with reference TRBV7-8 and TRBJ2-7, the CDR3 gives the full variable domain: GAGVSQSPRYKVAKRGQDVALRCDPISGHVSLFWYQQALGQGPEFLTYFQNEAQLDKSGLPSDRFFAERPEGSVSTLKIQRTQQEDSAVYLCASSLNMVEYEQYFGPGTRLTVT.

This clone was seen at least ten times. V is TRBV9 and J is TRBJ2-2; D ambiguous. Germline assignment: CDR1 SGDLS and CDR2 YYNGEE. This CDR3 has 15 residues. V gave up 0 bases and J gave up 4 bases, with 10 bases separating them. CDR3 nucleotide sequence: TGTGCCAGCAGCGTAGCTTTAAGAGGCACCGGGGAGCTGTTTTTT. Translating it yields CASSVALRGTGELFF. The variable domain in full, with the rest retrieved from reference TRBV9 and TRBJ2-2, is DSGVTQTPKHLITATGQRVTLRCSPRSGDLSVYWYQQSLDQGLQFLIQYYNGEERAKGNILERFSAQQFPDLHSELNLSSLELGDSALYFCASSVALRGTGELFFGEGSRLTVL.